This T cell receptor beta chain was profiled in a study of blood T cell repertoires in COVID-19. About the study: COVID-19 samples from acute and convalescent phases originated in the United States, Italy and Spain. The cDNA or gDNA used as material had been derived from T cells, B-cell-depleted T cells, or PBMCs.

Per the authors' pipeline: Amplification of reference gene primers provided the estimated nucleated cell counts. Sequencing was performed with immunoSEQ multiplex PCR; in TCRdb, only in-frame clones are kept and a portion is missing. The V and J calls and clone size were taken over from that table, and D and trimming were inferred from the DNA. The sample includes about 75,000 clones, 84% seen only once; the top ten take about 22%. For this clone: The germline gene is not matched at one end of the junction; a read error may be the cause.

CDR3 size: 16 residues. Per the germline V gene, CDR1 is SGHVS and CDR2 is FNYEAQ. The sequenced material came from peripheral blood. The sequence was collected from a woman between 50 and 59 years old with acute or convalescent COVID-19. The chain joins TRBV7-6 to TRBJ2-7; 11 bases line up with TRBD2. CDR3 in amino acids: CASSSLAGGQNSYYHF. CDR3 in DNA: TGTGCCAGCAGCTCCTTAGCGGGAGGGCAGAATTCATATTACCACTTC. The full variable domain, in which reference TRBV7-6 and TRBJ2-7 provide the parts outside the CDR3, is GAGVSQSPRYKVTKRGQDVALRCDPISGHVSLYWYRQALGQGPEFLTYFNYEAQQDKSGLPNDRFSAERPEGSISTLTIQRTEQRDSAMYRCASSSLAGGQNSYYHFGPGTRLTVT.